The sequence of this T cell receptor (beta chain) was determined in a study of CXCR3-negative and CXCR3-positive naive CD8 T cells. General study points: Cryopreservation partially decreased CXCR3 expression, and most assays used fresh PBMCs.

UMI-tagged TRB cDNA libraries were built via 5' RACE. TCRdb re-analyzed the 5' RACE reads; it lists each CDR3 protein once, without DNA. This sample's clone table lists some 39,000 distinct CDR3 sequences. Points on this clonotype: Its specificity is unknown.

This clonotype originated in a human donor in good health. Some clones in this sample may be carry-over from other donors' samples. Sequenced: naive CXCR3- CD8+ T cells from blood. Subset denoted: CD45RO-CCR7+CD27+CD95- naive CD8+ T cells lacking CXCR3 (TNR3-).

The CDR3 sequence: CASSYRADGELFF. The rearrangement uses TRBV6-5 and TRBJ2-2. Germline loops: CDR1 MNHEY, CDR2 SVGAGI. This CDR3 has 13 residues.